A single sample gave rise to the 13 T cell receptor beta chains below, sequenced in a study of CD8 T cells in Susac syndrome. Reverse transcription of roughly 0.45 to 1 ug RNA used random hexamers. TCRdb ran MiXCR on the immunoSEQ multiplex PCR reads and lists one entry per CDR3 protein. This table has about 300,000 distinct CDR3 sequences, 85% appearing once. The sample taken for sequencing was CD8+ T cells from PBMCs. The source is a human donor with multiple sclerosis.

The CDR3: CAWSGGHTGELFF. The CDR3 DNA reads as TGTGCCTGGAGTGGAGGGCACACCGGGGAGCTGTTTTTT. The chain recombines TRBV30 with TRBJ2-2; perhaps TRBD2 as D (5 bases). V was cut by 1 base and J by 3 bases, with 6 bases left in between. Germline CDR1 reads GTSNPN; CDR2 reads SVGIG (reference sequence). The CDR3 covers 13 residues.

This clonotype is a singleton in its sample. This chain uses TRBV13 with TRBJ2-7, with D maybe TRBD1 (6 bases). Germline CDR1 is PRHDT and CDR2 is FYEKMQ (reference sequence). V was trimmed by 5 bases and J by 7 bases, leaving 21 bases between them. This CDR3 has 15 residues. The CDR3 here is CASSPPGTRSLEQYF. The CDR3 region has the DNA TGTGCCAGCAGCCCCCCCGGGACACGGTCCTTGGAGCAGTACTTC.

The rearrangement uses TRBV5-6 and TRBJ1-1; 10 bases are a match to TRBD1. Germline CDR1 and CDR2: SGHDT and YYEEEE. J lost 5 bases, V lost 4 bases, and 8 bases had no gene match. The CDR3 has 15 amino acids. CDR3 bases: TGTGCCAGCAGCCTAGACCGGGACAGGGGTACTGAAGCTTTCTTT. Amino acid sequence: CASSLDRDRGTEAFF.

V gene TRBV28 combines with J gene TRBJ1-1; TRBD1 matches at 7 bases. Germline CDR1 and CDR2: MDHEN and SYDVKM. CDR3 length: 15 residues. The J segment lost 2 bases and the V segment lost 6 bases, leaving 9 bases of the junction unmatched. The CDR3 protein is CASRDVDRVNTEAFF. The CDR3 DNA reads TGTGCCAGCAGGGACGTAGACAGGGTAAACACTGAAGCTTTCTTT. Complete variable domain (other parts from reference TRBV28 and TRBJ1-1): DVKVTQSSRYLVKRTGEKVFLECVQDMDHENMFWYRQDPGLGLRLIYFSYDVKMKEKGDIPEGYSVSREKKERFSLILESASTNQTSMYLCASRDVDRVNTEAFFGQGTRLTVV.

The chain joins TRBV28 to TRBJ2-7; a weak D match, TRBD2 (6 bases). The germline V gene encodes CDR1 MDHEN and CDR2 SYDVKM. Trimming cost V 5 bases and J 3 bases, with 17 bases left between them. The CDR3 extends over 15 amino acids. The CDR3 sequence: CASSPLEGPSYEQYF. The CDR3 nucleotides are TGTGCCAGCAGTCCATTGGAGGGACCGAGCTACGAGCAGTACTTC. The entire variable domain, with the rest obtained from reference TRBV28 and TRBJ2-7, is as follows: DVKVTQSSRYLVKRTGEKVFLECVQDMDHENMFWYRQDPGLGLRLIYFSYDVKMKEKGDIPEGYSVSREKKERFSLILESASTNQTSMYLCASSPLEGPSYEQYFGPGTRLTVT.

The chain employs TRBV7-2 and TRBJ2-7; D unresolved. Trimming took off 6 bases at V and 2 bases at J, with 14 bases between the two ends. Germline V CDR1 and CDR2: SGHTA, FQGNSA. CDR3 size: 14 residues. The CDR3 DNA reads TGTGCCAGCAGAACTGGAGAGCCCCCCTACGAGCAGTACTTC. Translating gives CASRTGEPPYEQYF.

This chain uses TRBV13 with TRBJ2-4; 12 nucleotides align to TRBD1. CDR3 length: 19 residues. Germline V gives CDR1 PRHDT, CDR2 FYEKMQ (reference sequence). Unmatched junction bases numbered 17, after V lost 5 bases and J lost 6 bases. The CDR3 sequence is CASSLSPNPGTGGRNIQYF. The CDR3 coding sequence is TGTGCCAGCAGCCTATCCCCTAACCCCGGGACAGGGGGCCGAAACATTCAGTACTTC.

DNA of the CDR3: TGTGCCAGCACCGGACAGGGTGGGGACACTGAAGCTTTCTTT. Translation gives CASTGQGGDTEAFF. This chain links TRBV11-2 with TRBJ1-1, with 8 positions matching TRBD1. This CDR3 is built from 14 residues. Germline V lookup: CDR1 SGHAT, CDR2 FQNNGV. The V gene end was trimmed by 7 bases and the J gene end by 3 bases; junction bases not matched to a gene: 7. Complete variable domain (other parts from reference TRBV11-2 and TRBJ1-1): EAGVAQSPRYKIIEKRQSVAFWCNPISGHATLYWYQQILGQGPKLLIQFQNNGVVDDSQLPKDRFSAERLKGVDSTLKIQPAKLEDSAVYLCASTGQGGDTEAFFGQGTRLTVV.

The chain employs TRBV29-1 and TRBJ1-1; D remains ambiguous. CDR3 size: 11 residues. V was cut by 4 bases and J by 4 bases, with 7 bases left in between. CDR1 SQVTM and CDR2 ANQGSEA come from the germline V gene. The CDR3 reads CSVGLTTEAFF. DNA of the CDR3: TGCAGCGTTGGACTGACCACTGAAGCTTTCTTT.

The CDR3 nucleotides read TGTGCCAGCAGCGTAGCGGGACAGTTAACCGGGGAGCTGTTTTTT. Translation gives CASSVAGQLTGELFF. The chain links TRBV9 to TRBJ2-2; 7 nucleotides agree with TRBD1. The CDR3 is 15 residues long. Germline V lookup: CDR1 SGDLS, CDR2 YYNGEE. The ends lost 0 bases at V and 5 bases at J; junction bases unmatched: 4.

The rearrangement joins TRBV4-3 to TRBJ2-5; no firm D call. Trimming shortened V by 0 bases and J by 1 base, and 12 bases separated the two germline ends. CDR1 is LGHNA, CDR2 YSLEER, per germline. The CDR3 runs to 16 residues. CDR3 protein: CASSQDAREVQETQYF. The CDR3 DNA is TGCGCCAGCAGCCAAGATGCGCGAGAGGTCCAAGAGACCCAGTACTTC.

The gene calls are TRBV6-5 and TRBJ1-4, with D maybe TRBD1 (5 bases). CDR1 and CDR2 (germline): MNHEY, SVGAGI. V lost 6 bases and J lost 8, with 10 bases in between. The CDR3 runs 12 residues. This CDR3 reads CASSWDGEKLFF. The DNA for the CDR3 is TGTGCCAGCAGCTGGGACGGAGAAAAACTGTTTTTT.

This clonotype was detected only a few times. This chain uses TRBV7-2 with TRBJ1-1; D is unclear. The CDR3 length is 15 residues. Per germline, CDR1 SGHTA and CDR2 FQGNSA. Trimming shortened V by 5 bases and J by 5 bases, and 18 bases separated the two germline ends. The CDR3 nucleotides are TGTGCCAGCAGCGACGCAGCCGGCCTTGGGACTGAAGCTTTCTTT. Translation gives CASSDAAGLGTEAFF.